The 30 T cell receptor beta chains below were found in one sample sequenced in a study of shared clonotypes between healthy human individuals. Libraries were prepared by immunoSEQ multiplex PCR; TCRdb keeps only in-frame clonotypes and omits some of them. The table records about 2 million clones, approximately 94% of them present only once. CD8 cells classed as naive were CD45RO-negative and positively selected for CCR7, excluding terminally differentiated effector memory CD45RA+ cells. What was sequenced was naive CD8+ T cells sorted from blood. The receptors derive from a man between 18 and 29 years old in good health.

The genes are TRBV30 and TRBJ1-2; D is unclear. Germline V gene sequence: CDR1 GTSNPN, CDR2 SVGIG (reference sequence). The CDR3 loop spans 15 amino acids. Between the trimmed V and J ends, which lost 2 bases and 1 base, there was a span of 14 bases. The CDR3 reads CAWSYRAIVNYGYTF. The CDR3 region has the DNA TGTGCCTGGAGTTACCGGGCTATCGTTAACTATGGCTACACCTTC.

This clone has ten or more counts. Other DNA sequences in the same sample also yield this CDR3. The CDR3 DNA reads as TGTGCCAGCAGCGTAGGCGGGAGCTCCTACGAGCAGTACTTC. It specifies CASSVGGSSYEQYF. V is TRBV9 and J is TRBJ2-7, with 7 nucleotides matching TRBD2. In germline, CDR1 is SGDLS, CDR2 YYNGEE. This CDR3 has 14 residues. V shed 0 bases, J shed 0 bases, and the junction held 0 bases outside the gene matches.

This rearrangement joins TRBV6-5 to TRBJ2-5; 13 bases fit TRBD2. Per the germline V gene, CDR1 is MNHEY and CDR2 is SVGAGI. The CDR3 covers 16 residues. J lost 5 bases, V lost 0 bases, and 3 bases had no gene match. CDR3 DNA: TGTGCCAGCAGTTACTCGGCACTAGCGGGGGGGGAGACCCAGTACTTC. This codes for CASSYSALAGGETQYF.

This chain connects TRBV15 to TRBJ2-3; perhaps TRBD1 as D (5 bases). Germline V lookup: CDR1 LNHNV, CDR2 YYDKDF (reference sequence). Trimming left V 9 bases short and J 0 bases short, with 16 bases between. The CDR3 loop spans 15 amino acids. The CDR3 DNA reads TGTGCCACTGGAGTAGGGGTTCTAAGCACAGATACGCAGTATTTT. Translating it yields CATGVGVLSTDTQYF. Using reference TRBV15 and TRBJ2-3 for the parts outside the CDR3, the full variable domain is DAMVIQNPRYQVTQFGKPVTLSCSQTLNHNVMYWYQQKSSQAPKLLFHYYDKDFNNEADTPDNFQSRRPNTSFCFLDIRSPGLGDTAMYLCATGVGVLSTDTQYFGPGTRLTVL.

The chain employs TRBV7-2 and TRBJ2-1, with 10 bases fitting TRBD2. The V segment lost 5 bases and the J segment 4 bases; nucleotides outside the gene matches: 14. Germline V gene lookup returns CDR1 SGHTA and CDR2 FQGNSA. CDR3 length: 18 residues. CDR3 loop: CASSPSGGLAGTYNEQFF. CDR3 coding DNA: TGTGCCAGCAGCCCTAGCGGGGGTCTAGCGGGGACTTACAATGAGCAGTTCTTC.

The count of this clone is one. The chain combines TRBV4-1 with TRBJ2-1, with 7 bases aligning to TRBD2. Trimming cost V 5 bases and J 3 bases; bases outside gene matches: 13. Germline assignment: CDR1 MGHRA and CDR2 YSYEKL. The CDR3 consists of 17 residues. The CDR3 DNA reads as TGCGCCAGCAGCGCTCCCTTTGGGAGGGTTTACTACAATGAGCAGTTCTTC. Translated, it gives CASSAPFGRVYYNEQFF.

The J gene is TRBJ2-3, the V gene TRBV13; tentatively, D is TRBD2 (6 bases). Trimming shortened V by 2 bases and J by 4 bases, and 13 bases separated the two germline ends. There are 15 residues in the CDR3. The V gene's germline CDR1 is PRHDT and CDR2 FYEKMQ (reference sequence). The CDR3 nucleotides read TGTGCCAGCAGCTTAAATGCGGGAATGTCAGATACGCAGTATTTT. Protein product: CASSLNAGMSDTQYF.

The rearrangement links TRBV2 to TRBJ1-5; 11 bases are shared with TRBD1. The CDR3 extends over 17 amino acids. The junction had 4 bases not matched to a gene; V was cut back by 0 bases and J by 3 bases. Germline V CDR1 and CDR2: SNHLY, FYNNEI. The CDR3 coding sequence is TGTGCCAGCAGTGAAGCGGGGACAGGGGGTGCCAATCAGCCCCAGCATTTT. Encoded protein: CASSEAGTGGANQPQHF.

The chain combines TRBV2 with TRBJ2-7; perhaps TRBD1 as D (5 bases). The V and J ends lost 6 bases and 3 bases respectively, with 15 bases between them. Germline loops: CDR1 SNHLY, CDR2 FYNNEI. This CDR3 is built from 14 residues. The CDR3 spells CASSGLQGYYEQYF. The CDR3 bases are TGTGCCAGCAGCGGGTTGCAGGGTTACTACGAGCAGTACTTC.

The chain uses TRBV27 and TRBJ2-3; D unresolved. Looked up from germline, CDR1 is MNHEY and CDR2 is SMNVEV (reference sequence). The CDR3 runs 15 residues. The V end was cut by 4 bases, the J end by 0 bases, with 11 bases between. CDR3 nucleotide sequence: TGTGCCAGCAGTTCTATCGGCACTAGCACAGATACGCAGTATTTT. It is translated as CASSSIGTSTDTQYF.

This chain joins TRBV27 and TRBJ1-1; 8 bases line up with TRBD1. The CDR3 runs to 14 residues. The V gene's germline CDR1 is MNHEY and CDR2 SMNVEV (reference sequence). V lost 4 bases, J lost 5 bases, and 6 bases stayed unmatched. CDR3 coding DNA: TGTGCCAGCAGTTCGACAGGGGTGGGGACTGAAGCTTTCTTT. Translated: CASSSTGVGTEAFF.

The rearrangement uses TRBV28 and TRBJ1-2; D gene uncertain. The V end lost 3 bases, the J end lost 3 bases, and 8 bases lay between the germline ends. CDR1 MDHEN and CDR2 SYDVKM come from the germline V gene. The CDR3 contains 13 residues. The CDR3 spells CASSFRWDYGYTF. In DNA, the CDR3 is TGTGCCAGCAGTTTTCGCTGGGACTATGGCTACACCTTC.

Notes on this clone: Other DNA sequences in the same sample also yield this CDR3. V is TRBV4-3 and J is TRBJ2-3; 12 bases match TRBD2. V lost 4 bases and J lost 1; bases outside the gene matches: 0. Germline V gene sequence: CDR1 LGHNA, CDR2 YSLEER. The CDR3 runs to 15 residues. DNA for the CDR3: TGCGCCAGCAGCCGACTAGCGGGGGGCACAGATACGCAGTATTTT. Protein: CASSRLAGGTDTQYF.

The chain links TRBV27 to TRBJ1-5, with a weak D call TRBD1 (5 bases). This CDR3 is 13 amino acids long. Per the germline V gene, CDR1 is MNHEY and CDR2 is SMNVEV (reference sequence). V lost 2 bases and J 9 bases, leaving 11 bases between the germline ends. The CDR3 DNA reads as TGTGCCAGCAGTTTAGGGGGATTAGGGCCCCAGCATTTT. Protein sequence: CASSLGGLGPQHF.

The chain employs TRBV4-2 and TRBJ2-7, with TRBD2 matching 7 bases. With 0 bases clipped from V and 0 bases from J, the junction kept 11 bases outside the gene matches. CDR1 and CDR2 from the germline V gene are LGHNA and YNFKEQ. The CDR3 loop spans 18 amino acids. For the CDR3, the DNA is TGTGCCAGCAGCCAAGATGTGACGGGGGGTGATATCTCCTACGAGCAGTACTTC. Translated, it gives CASSQDVTGGDISYEQYF.

The chain is built from TRBV4-3 and TRBJ2-2; D tentatively fits TRBD1 or TRBD2 (6 bases each). The CDR3 extends over 21 amino acids. Germline loops: CDR1 LGHNA, CDR2 YSLEER. V shed 3 bases and J shed 1 base, with 27 bases lying between them. CDR3 protein: CASSHIGPGAQRDLNTGELFF. In DNA form, the CDR3 reads TGCGCCAGCAGCCACATAGGGCCGGGGGCGCAACGGGATTTGAACACCGGGGAGCTGTTTTTT.

The sample holds one count of this clone. V and J are TRBV28 and TRBJ1-5; tentatively, D is TRBD1 (5 bases). Germline CDR1 reads MDHEN; CDR2 reads SYDVKM. This CDR3 region has 16 residues. Trimming removed 4 bases from V and 0 bases from J, with 13 bases in between. The CDR3 sequence: CASSWATEVSNQPQHF. The CDR3 DNA follows: TGTGCCAGCAGTTGGGCGACAGAGGTTAGCAATCAGCCCCAGCATTTT.

This sequence joins TRBV11-3 and TRBJ2-5; 14 nucleotides agree with TRBD2. The CDR3 loop spans 16 amino acids. In germline, CDR1 is SGHNT, CDR2 YENEEA. Losses at the gene ends were 5 bases for V and 4 bases for J; bases not matched to a gene: 6. DNA of the CDR3: TGTGCCAGCAGCCCCGGGACTAGCGGGGGCGGAGAGACCCAGTACTTC. Amino acids: CASSPGTSGGGETQYF.

The chain combines TRBV28 with TRBJ2-2, with 11 bases that match TRBD1. The J segment lost 8 bases and the V segment lost 3 bases, leaving 5 bases of the junction unmatched. From germline, CDR1 is MDHEN and CDR2 SYDVKM. This CDR3 region has 15 residues. The CDR3 loop is CASSFWTGGSGELFF. CDR3 sequence (DNA): TGTGCCAGCAGTTTTTGGACAGGGGGCTCTGGGGAGCTGTTTTTT.

Of note for this clone: Other DNA variants within this sample encode the same CDR3. This chain links TRBV27 with TRBJ1-1; TRBD1 agrees at 10 bases. V shed 6 bases and J 4 bases; nucleotides not matched to a gene: 5. This CDR3 has 14 residues. CDR1 is MNHEY, CDR2 SMNVEV, per germline (reference sequence). This CDR3 reads CASRPTGGLTEAFF. CDR3 in DNA: TGTGCCAGCAGGCCGACAGGGGGCCTCACTGAAGCTTTCTTT.

Remarks on this clone: At the DNA level, this CDR3 is encoded by other sequences in the same sample as well. The V and J genes are TRBV19 and TRBJ2-1, with D perhaps TRBD2 (6 bases). This CDR3 is 13 amino acids long. Germline loops: CDR1 LNHDA, CDR2 SQIVND (reference sequence). Trimming removed 3 bases at V and 4 bases at J, with 7 bases between. The CDR3 DNA reads as TGTGCCAGTAGTATGGGGGGATACAATGAGCAGTTCTTC. Residues: CASSMGGYNEQFF.

As regards this clone: The junction and the germline gene differ at one end; a read error may be behind it. This rearrangement joins TRBV7-7 to TRBJ1-3; possibly TRBD1 for D (6 bases). Germline V lookup: CDR1 SSHAT, CDR2 FNYEAQ (reference sequence). The CDR3 totals 15 residues. In DNA, the CDR3 is TGTGCTAGCAGCCCGGGGCGGGACACTGGAAACACCATATATTTT. This codes for CASSPGRDTGNTIYF.

The CDR3 loop is CAISGQAIQPGANVLTF. The CDR3 nucleotides read TGTGCCATCTCAGGACAGGCCATCCAACCTGGGGCCAACGTCCTGACTTTC. The chain recombines TRBV10-3 with TRBJ2-6; 7 nucleotides match TRBD1. Trimming at V came to 8 bases and at J to 2 bases, leaving 12 bases not matched to a gene. This CDR3 has 17 residues. Germline loops: CDR1 ENHRY, CDR2 SYGVKD.

This clone was detected only once. This chain links TRBV10-2 with TRBJ2-3, with a tentative D call TRBD2 (6 bases). The CDR3 sequence is 16 residues long. CDR1 and CDR2 from the germline V gene are WSHSY and SAAADI. Trimming removed 8 bases at V and 2 bases at J, with 20 bases between. The chain's CDR3 is CASAGQGLISTDTQYF. CDR3 in DNA: TGCGCCAGCGCGGGCCAGGGACTTATCTCCACAGATACGCAGTATTTT.

This chain uses TRBV13 with TRBJ2-7; either TRBD1 or TRBD2 may fit D (5 bases each). Germline loops: CDR1 PRHDT, CDR2 FYEKMQ (reference sequence). This CDR3 contains 16 residues. The V gene lost 7 bases and the J gene lost 6 bases, with 25 bases spanning the gap. The CDR3 loop is CASKPVEGLMSGEQYF. DNA for the CDR3: TGTGCCAGCAAACCTGTAGAGGGGTTAATGTCGGGCGAGCAGTACTTC.

V gene TRBV28 combines with J gene TRBJ1-2; D might be TRBD1 (6 bases). CDR3 length: 13 residues. The germline CDR1 and CDR2 sequences are MDHEN and SYDVKM. Between the trimmed V and J ends, which lost 2 bases and 8 bases, there was a span of 12 bases. The CDR3 nucleotides read TGTGCCAGCAGTTTAAGTCAGGGGTGGGGCTACACCTTC. This gives the protein CASSLSQGWGYTF.

As concerns this clone: The sample carries other DNA sequences with the same CDR3. This chain uses TRBV10-3 with TRBJ1-1; D gene ambiguous. Germline CDR1 and CDR2: ENHRY and SYGVKD. Trimming shortened V by 3 bases and J by 1 base, and 3 bases separated the two germline ends. The CDR3 loop spans 12 amino acids. In DNA, the CDR3 is TGTGCCATCAGTGAAGCGAACACTGAAGCTTTCTTT. Amino acid sequence: CAISEANTEAFF.

The chain employs TRBV7-9 and TRBJ2-1, with D tentatively TRBD2 (6 bases). Trimming removed 8 bases at V and 2 bases at J, with 16 bases between. Per the germline V gene, CDR1 is SEHNR and CDR2 is FQNEAQ (reference sequence). CDR3 length: 15 residues. The CDR3 sequence: CASVYREWAYNEQFF. The CDR3 DNA reads as TGTGCCAGCGTGTATCGGGAGTGGGCCTACAATGAGCAGTTCTTC.

This clone came up once. V is TRBV14 and J is TRBJ2-7, with 9 bases that match TRBD1. The CDR3 runs to 16 residues. Germline CDR1 reads SGHDN; CDR2 reads FVKESK. The V gene end was trimmed by 3 bases and the J gene end by 5 bases; junction bases not matched to a gene: 11. The chain's CDR3 is CASSHLAGTGTHEQYF. In DNA form, the CDR3 reads TGTGCCAGCAGCCATTTGGCCGGGACAGGGACCCACGAGCAGTACTTC.

As for this clone: Other nucleotide sequences from this sample produce the same CDR3. The CDR3 nucleotides are TGTGCCAGCAGTGAAGGGTGGCCGGGGTCCTACGAGCAGTACTTC. Translation gives CASSEGWPGSYEQYF. The V gene is TRBV6-1, the J gene TRBJ2-7, with D maybe TRBD2 (5 bases). CDR3 size: 15 residues. Germline loops: CDR1 MNHNS, CDR2 SASEGT. V dropped 1 base and J dropped 1 base, with 11 bases sitting between them.